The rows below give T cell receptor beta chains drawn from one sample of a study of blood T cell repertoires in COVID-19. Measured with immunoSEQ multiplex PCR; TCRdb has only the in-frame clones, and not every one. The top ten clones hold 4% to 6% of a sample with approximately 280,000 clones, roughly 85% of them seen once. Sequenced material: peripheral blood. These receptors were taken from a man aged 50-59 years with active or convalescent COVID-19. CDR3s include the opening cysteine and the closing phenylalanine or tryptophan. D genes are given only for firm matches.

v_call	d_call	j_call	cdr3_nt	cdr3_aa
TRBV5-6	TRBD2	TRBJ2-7	TGTGCCAGCAGCCTGTTAGCGGGAGAGAAGAGTGAGCAGTACTTC	CASSLLAGEKSEQYF
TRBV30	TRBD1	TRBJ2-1	TGTGCCTGGAGTGCCGTGACAGGGGGAAGCTACAATGAGCAGTTCTTC	CAWSAVTGGSYNEQFF
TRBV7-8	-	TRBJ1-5	TGTGCCAGCACCGCGGGGAGGATCAACAATCAGCCCCAGCATTTT	CASTAGRINNQPQHF
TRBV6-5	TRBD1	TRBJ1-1	TGTGCCAGCAGTTCAACAGGGGGCGCGAACACTGAAGCTTTCTTT	CASSSTGGANTEAFF
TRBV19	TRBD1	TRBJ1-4	TGTGCCAGTAGCCCTAGCCGCGGGACAGGGTATGAAAAACTGTTTTTT	CASSPSRGTGYEKLFF
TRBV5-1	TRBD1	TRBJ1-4	TGCGCCAGCAGCCCGGGACAGGGGCACGAAAAACTGTTTTTT	CASSPGQGHEKLFF
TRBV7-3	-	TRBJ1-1	TGTGCCAGCAGCTTAAGGGGCTGGGGCACTGAAGCTTTCTTT	CASSLRGWGTEAFF
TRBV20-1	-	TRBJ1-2	TGCAGTGCTAGAGACGACTATGGCTACACCTTC	CSARDDYGYTF
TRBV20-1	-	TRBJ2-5	TGCAGTGCTAGAACGCTCCCGGCCCAGTACTTC	CSARTLPAQYF
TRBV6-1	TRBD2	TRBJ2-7	TGTGCCAGCAGTGACGGAAGCGGGAGGTGGTACGAGCAGTACTTC	CASSDGSGRWYEQYF